One sample yielded the 11 T cell receptor beta chains listed below, sequenced in a study of blood T cell repertoires in COVID-19. The data were produced by immunoSEQ multiplex PCR, yet TCRdb's version contains in-frame clones alone and is incomplete. The data show about 220,000 clones, approximately 80% seen once. Sequences were obtained from peripheral blood. The receptor set was obtained from a human donor in a cohort sampled during active COVID-19.

J is TRBJ1-1 and V is TRBV28, with TRBD1 matching 7 bases. The CDR3 runs 15 residues. V lost 5 bases, J lost 1 base, and 7 bases stayed unmatched. Germline values: CDR1 MDHEN, CDR2 SYDVKM. The CDR3 protein is CASSESGQQNTEAFF. DNA of the CDR3: TGTGCCAGCAGTGAATCGGGACAGCAGAACACTGAAGCTTTCTTT. Complete variable domain (other parts from reference TRBV28 and TRBJ1-1): DVKVTQSSRYLVKRTGEKVFLECVQDMDHENMFWYRQDPGLGLRLIYFSYDVKMKEKGDIPEGYSVSREKKERFSLILESASTNQTSMYLCASSESGQQNTEAFFGQGTRLTVV.

The chain is built from TRBV30 and TRBJ2-7; D remains unclear. The CDR3 is 12 amino acids. Trimming left V 2 bases short and J 4 bases short, with 9 bases between. Per germline, CDR1 GTSNPN and CDR2 SVGIG (reference sequence). CDR3 residues: CAWSPPDYEQYF. The CDR3 DNA sequence: TGTGCCTGGAGTCCCCCAGATTACGAGCAGTACTTC.

This chain uses TRBV13 with TRBJ2-5; D is perhaps TRBD1 (6 bases). CDR3 size: 13 residues. V dropped 5 bases and J dropped 4 bases, with 11 bases sitting between them. Germline V gene data show CDR1 as PRHDT and CDR2 as FYEKMQ (reference sequence). The CDR3 DNA reads as TGTGCCAGCAGCCTACAGGGTCGAGAGACCCAGTACTTC. Protein sequence: CASSLQGRETQYF.

The chain uses TRBV18 and TRBJ2-7; 7 nucleotides agree with TRBD1. The CDR3 runs 15 residues. Germline V lookup: CDR1 KGHSH, CDR2 LQKENI. V shed 2 bases and J 2 bases; nucleotides not matched to a gene: 6. CDR3 in amino acids: CASSPVAQGPYEQYF. CDR3 coding DNA: TGTGCCAGCTCACCAGTGGCACAGGGGCCCTACGAGCAGTACTTC.

The rearrangement links TRBV29-1 to TRBJ2-3, with TRBD1 matching over 9 bases. V was clipped by 5 bases and J by 3 bases; unmatched bases: 9. CDR1 and CDR2 from the germline V gene are SQVTM and ANQGSEA. There are 15 residues in the CDR3. In nucleotides, the CDR3 is TGCAGCGTTTCCACGGGACAGGGAAGGACAGATACGCAGTATTTT. This translates into CSVSTGQGRTDTQYF.

The chain recombines TRBV6-1 with TRBJ1-2; a weak D match, TRBD1 (5 bases). CDR1 is MNHNS, CDR2 SASEGT, per germline. The V gene lost 2 bases and the J gene lost 7 bases, with 14 bases spanning the gap. The CDR3 is made up of 14 amino acids. CDR3 amino acids: CASSEMGGLGGYTF. CDR3 coding DNA: TGTGCCAGCAGTGAAATGGGGGGACTGGGTGGCTACACCTTC.

The chain employs TRBV27 and TRBJ2-7; perhaps TRBD2 as D (7 bases). This CDR3 has 15 residues. Germline V gene sequence: CDR1 MNHEY, CDR2 SMNVEV (reference sequence). With 6 bases removed from V and 4 bases from J, the gap between germline ends came to 19 bases. CDR3 DNA sequence: TGTGCCAGCAGCCCCCGAGGAGGGAGGGGGTACGAGCAGTACTTC. This translates into CASSPRGGRGYEQYF.

The chain employs TRBV28 and TRBJ1-6; 7 nucleotides agree with TRBD1. There are 15 residues in the CDR3. Germline CDR1 is MDHEN and CDR2 is SYDVKM. The trim removed 5 bases at V and 14 bases at J, leaving 15 bases unmatched. Here the CDR3 DNA reads TGTGCCAGCAGTGGGCCTGGGACAGAATTTTACACCCTCCACTTT. Protein sequence: CASSGPGTEFYTLHF. Looking up the rest from reference TRBV28 and TRBJ1-6 gives the full variable domain: DVKVTQSSRYLVKRTGEKVFLECVQDMDHENMFWYRQDPGLGLRLIYFSYDVKMKEKGDIPEGYSVSREKKERFSLILESASTNQTSMYLCASSGPGTEFYTLHFGNGTRLTVT.

The rearrangement links TRBV2 to TRBJ2-2; D call uncertain. Germline lookup yields CDR1 SNHLY and CDR2 FYNNEI. Trimming took off 5 bases at V and 6 bases at J, with 10 bases between the two ends. The CDR3 is 13 residues long. CDR3 coding DNA: TGTGCCAGCAGTTCTTTCAGGTCCGGGGAGCTGTTTTTT. It yields the protein CASSSFRSGELFF. Supplemented by reference TRBV2 and TRBJ2-2, the full variable domain reads EPEVTQTPSHQVTQMGQEVILRCVPISNHLYFYWYRQILGQKVEFLVSFYNNEISEKSEIFDDQFSVERPDGSNFTLKIRSTKLEDSAMYFCASSSFRSGELFFGEGSRLTVL.

This clone was counted only a few times. This rearrangement joins TRBV11-2 to TRBJ1-2, with 9 bases that match TRBD1. The CDR3 sequence is 17 residues long. Germline V lookup: CDR1 SGHAT, CDR2 FQNNGV. Trimming removed 5 bases from V and 7 bases from J; junction bases left unmatched: 17. CDR3 residues: CASSLGTGQGRSAGYTF. The CDR3 region has the DNA TGTGCCAGCAGCCTAGGGACGGGACAGGGTCGGTCGGCTGGCTACACCTTC.

This clone was seen once. The rearrangement links TRBV5-1 to TRBJ1-1; no definite D call. CDR3 length: 13 residues. V lost 4 bases and J 2 bases, leaving 9 bases between the germline ends. Germline-derived CDR1 and CDR2 are SGHRS and YFSETQ. The CDR3 spells CASSTQLNTEAFF. DNA for the CDR3: TGCGCCAGCAGCACACAGCTAAACACTGAAGCTTTCTTT.